This T cell receptor beta chain was profiled in a study of blood T cell repertoires in COVID-19. The CDR3 is 13 residues long. The V end was cut by 4 bases, the J end by 1 base, with 7 bases between. The germline V gene has CDR1 LNHDA and CDR2 SQIVND (reference sequence). This clone has more than one count but fewer than ten. Measured with immunoSEQ multiplex PCR; TCRdb has only the in-frame clones, and not every one. The sample records roughly 130,000 clones, less than 85% being singletons. This sequence originates from a woman aged 55-69 years with acute or convalescent COVID-19. Sequencing was done on a sample of peripheral blood. This chain uses TRBV19 with TRBJ1-2; TRBD1 might be the D (6 bases). The CDR3, as DNA: TGTGCCAGTAGTAGGACAGTTAACTATGGCTACACCTTC. The encoded protein is CASSRTVNYGYTF. Full variable domain (remainder filled in from reference TRBV19 and TRBJ1-2): DGGITQSPKYLFRKEGQNVTLSCEQNLNHDAMYWYRQDPGQGLRLIYYSQIVNDFQKGDIAEGYSVSREKKESFPLTVTSAQKNPTAFYLCASSRTVNYGYTFGSGTRLTVV.